This entry features one T cell receptor (beta chain) sequence. The antigen remains undetermined. J lost 4 bases, V lost 4 bases, and 13 bases had no gene match. The CDR3 is 19 amino acids. The V gene's germline CDR1 is LGHDT and CDR2 YNNKEL (reference sequence). Amplified TCR beta CDR3 regions derived from RNA transcripts. Carried out on the TCR CDR3, a first-round RT-PCR used the HTBI primer set. TCRdb reprocessed the multiplex PCR reads with MiXCR, giving one entry per CDR3 protein. Of about 300,000 distinct CDR3 sequences in the sample, roughly 19% are singletons; the top ten hold roughly 40%. This entry belongs to a study of T cells in Graves' hyperthyroidism and ophthalmopathy. Study observations and caveats: In validation, the model predicted ophthalmopathy. These predictions came a median about 6.8 months before onset.

For ophthalmopathy patients, the Clinical Activity Score was at least 3 and the NOSPECS grade at least 4; duration was under 3 months. Using around 10 ml of fresh peripheral blood, PBMCs were prepared. This TCR was recovered from a man aged 50-59 years with Graves' ophthalmopathy. The V and J genes are TRBV3-1 and TRBJ2-2, with 12 bases matching TRBD2. Material for sequencing was blood. In nucleotides, the CDR3 is TGTGCCAGCAGCCGTCCCGCTAGCGGGAGGGCCCTTAGCACCGGGGAGCTGTTTTTT. Its translation: CASSRPASGRALSTGELFF.